The clone carrying this TCR beta chain was seen more than once but under ten times. The antigen is not known. Arm-PCR with iRepertoire HTBI primers amplified the CDR3 regions for these TCR beta libraries. TCRdb itself ran the multiplex PCR reads through MiXCR, one entry per CDR3 protein. The repertoire holds around 400,000 distinct CDR3 sequences, with about a quarter as singletons. This entry is derived from a study of regulatory T cells in long-lasting Graves disease. As for time point: persistent/refractory GD, antithyroid drugs over 5 years with positive TRAb. Generation of the TCR library employed RNA extracted from PBMCs. Study-level results: Persistent disease preferred TRBV28, TRBJ1-2 and TRBJ2-5; new disease, TRBV20-1 and TRBJ2-1.

V gave up 1 base and J gave up 6 bases; unmatched junction bases: 5. This CDR3 region has 14 residues. CDR1 and CDR2 from the germline V gene are SQVTM and ANQGSEA. This receptor was identified in a female donor with Graves disease. The sample consisted of peripheral blood mononuclear cells (PBMCs), taken when the disease was refractory, from a patient treated with antithyroid drugs. This chain connects TRBV29-1 to TRBJ1-1; 10 bases agree with TRBD1. CDR3 sequence reads: CSVEGQGAYPEAFF. Written as DNA, the CDR3 is TGCAGCGTTGAAGGACAGGGGGCCTATCCTGAAGCTTTCTTT. Full variable domain (missing parts from reference TRBV29-1 and TRBJ1-1): SAVISQKPSRDICQRGTSLTIQCQVDSQVTMMFWYRQQPGQSLTLIATANQGSEATYESGFVIDKFPISRPNLTFSTLTVSNMSPEDSSIYLCSVEGQGAYPEAFFGQGTRLTVV.